One and the same sample provided the 18 T cell receptor beta chains below, sequenced in a study of TIL therapy for anti-PD-1-resistant metastatic lung cancer. Time point specified: pre-treatment sample, taken before nivolumab and TIL therapy. The immunoSEQ assay was v3. Here immunoSEQ multiplex PCR was the method, and the copy in TCRdb shows in-frame clones only, minus some. Of around 15,000 clones in the sample, about 68% are singletons; the top ten hold 36%. The source material was blood, sampled at baseline. These receptors were obtained from a person aged 25-85 years with non-small cell lung cancer.

The chain uses TRBV11-2 and TRBJ2-5; D not resolved. Trimming shortened V by 5 bases and J by 4 bases, and 8 bases separated the two germline ends. The CDR3 sequence is 12 residues long. In germline, CDR1 is SGHAT, CDR2 FQNNGV. CDR3 sequence reads: CASSKQRETQYF. The CDR3 region has the DNA TGTGCCAGCAGCAAACAGAGAGAGACCCAGTACTTC.

The genes are TRBV5-4 and TRBJ2-5; no clear D gene. CDR3 size: 14 residues. Trimming pared 0 bases from V and 4 bases from J, leaving 10 bases between. Germline assignment: CDR1 SGHNT and CDR2 YYREEE (reference sequence). The CDR3 region has the DNA TGTGCCAGCAGCTTGGAAGAGTCTTTAGAGACCCAGTACTTC. Translated, it gives CASSLEESLETQYF. The entire variable domain, with the rest obtained from reference TRBV5-4 and TRBJ2-5, is as follows: ETGVTQSPTHLIKTRGQQVTLRCSSQSGHNTVSWYQQALGQGPQFIFQYYREEENGRGNFPPRFSGLQFPNYSSELNVNALELDDSALYLCASSLEESLETQYFGPGTRLLVL.

This clone was seen just once. The gene calls are TRBV2 and TRBJ2-5; a possible D gene is TRBD2 (6 bases). The CDR3 contains 15 residues. CDR1 is SNHLY, CDR2 FYNNEI, per germline. The V end was cut by 3 bases, the J end by 0 bases, with 11 bases between. The CDR3 sequence is CASSDAGGNQETQYF. CDR3 DNA: TGTGCCAGCAGTGATGCCGGGGGAAACCAAGAGACCCAGTACTTC.

The chain has TRBV5-5 and TRBJ1-1; no reliable D call. Per the germline V gene, CDR1 is SGHKS and CDR2 is YYEKEE (reference sequence). The V and J ends lost 1 base and 1 base respectively, with 11 bases between them. The CDR3 loop spans 15 amino acids. CDR3 in amino acids: CASSLWAYKNTEAFF. CDR3 nucleotides: TGTGCCAGCAGCTTGTGGGCATACAAGAACACTGAAGCTTTCTTT.

The CDR3, as DNA: TGTGCCAGCAGTGAAGCCCCGCAGGGTTCTCAGCCCCAGCATTTT. Translating gives CASSEAPQGSQPQHF. The chain is built from TRBV2 and TRBJ1-5; D perhaps matches TRBD1 (5 bases). The CDR3 extends over 15 amino acids. Trimming left V 0 bases short and J 6 bases short, with 12 bases between. The germline V gene has CDR1 SNHLY and CDR2 FYNNEI.

The chain recombines TRBV7-2 with TRBJ2-7, with 12 bases that match TRBD2. After removal of 5 bases from V and 12 bases from J, the junction contained 8 bases not matched to a gene. The CDR3 extends over 13 amino acids. The germline CDR1 and CDR2 sequences are SGHTA and FQGNSA. The CDR3 region has the DNA TGTGCCAGCAGCCTAACTAGCGGGGGGCCGCCGTACTTC. Translated: CASSLTSGGPPYF.

This clone appeared once. The chain joins TRBV10-3 to TRBJ2-7; tentatively, D is TRBD1 (6 bases). Between the trimmed V and J ends, which lost 4 bases and 0 bases, there was a span of 10 bases. This CDR3 spans 14 amino acids. Germline CDR1 ENHRY, CDR2 SYGVKD. CDR3 bases: TGTGCCATCAGTGGGGACACCTACTCCTACGAGCAGTACTTC. This encodes CAISGDTYSYEQYF.

The chain combines TRBV7-9 with TRBJ2-3, with TRBD1 as a possible D gene (6 bases). The germline gives CDR1 SEHNR, CDR2 FQNEAQ (reference sequence). With 5 bases removed from V and 3 bases from J, the gap between germline ends came to 15 bases. CDR3 size: 15 residues. In DNA form, the CDR3 reads TGTGCCAGCAGCGCCGACAGGTGGGGAACAGATACGCAGTATTTT. This sequence encodes CASSADRWGTDTQYF.

J is TRBJ2-1 and V is TRBV5-6, with a possible D match to TRBD2 (5 bases). The V gene's germline CDR1 is SGHDT and CDR2 YYEEEE. This CDR3 spans 13 amino acids. Trimming removed 2 bases from V and 7 bases from J, with 10 bases in between. CDR3 in amino acids: CASSFGLGNEQFF. DNA for the CDR3: TGTGCCAGCAGCTTCGGACTCGGGAATGAGCAGTTCTTC.

The chain joins TRBV27 to TRBJ1-2; 8 nucleotides match TRBD1. The CDR3 covers 18 residues. Germline V lookup: CDR1 MNHEY, CDR2 SMNVEV (reference sequence). V lost 5 bases and J lost 7; bases outside the gene matches: 21. CDR3 residues: CASSPRTVVGQGSSGYTF. The CDR3 region has the DNA TGTGCCAGCAGTCCACGAACAGTCGTCGGACAGGGTAGTAGTGGCTACACCTTC.

The chain links TRBV7-9 to TRBJ2-7, with D possibly being TRBD1 (6 bases). CDR3 length: 14 residues. Trimming pared 0 bases from V and 3 bases from J, leaving 9 bases between. Germline V lookup: CDR1 SEHNR, CDR2 FQNEAQ (reference sequence). CDR3 sequence (DNA): TGTGCCAGCAGCTTAGCGGGACAAGTCTACGAGCAGTACTTC. It specifies CASSLAGQVYEQYF.

The gene calls are TRBV7-2 and TRBJ1-2; 7 bases match TRBD1. Losses at the gene ends were 1 base for V and 7 bases for J; bases not matched to a gene: 6. Germline-derived CDR1 and CDR2 are SGHTA and FQGNSA. This CDR3 has 14 residues. The CDR3 is CASSLGEGAVGYTF. Here the CDR3 DNA reads TGTGCCAGCAGCTTAGGGGAGGGGGCTGTTGGCTACACCTTC.

This clone occurred once. The junction departs from germline at one end; a sequencing error may be responsible. The chain joins TRBV7-2 to TRBJ2-3, with D tentatively TRBD1 or TRBD2 (5 bases each). The length of the CDR3 is 13 residues. CDR1 and CDR2 from the germline V gene are SGHTA and FQGNSA. DNA of the CDR3: TGTGCCAGCAGCTTAGCGGGGACCCAAAGCCGGGATTTT. Its translation is CASSLAGTQSRDF.

The genes are TRBV27 and TRBJ2-2; D is possibly TRBD1 or TRBD2 (5 bases each). The germline gives CDR1 MNHEY, CDR2 SMNVEV (reference sequence). The CDR3 runs to 14 residues. V dropped 7 bases and J dropped 7 bases, with 16 bases sitting between them. CDR3 DNA sequence: TGTGCCAGCAACCCTAGCACGAGGGGCGGGGAGCTGTTTTTT. Translating gives CASNPSTRGGELFF.

This rearrangement joins TRBV5-4 to TRBJ2-3; TRBD2 matches at 8 bases. CDR3 length equals 15 residues. The germline gives CDR1 SGHNT, CDR2 YYREEE (reference sequence). The junction had 7 bases not matched to a gene; V was cut back by 3 bases and J by 4 bases. The CDR3 DNA follows: TGTGCCAGCAGCTCCCTCGGGGGGGCCGCAGATACGCAGTATTTT. Its translation: CASSSLGGAADTQYF.

V and J are TRBV6-6 and TRBJ1-6, with 9 positions matching TRBD1. CDR1 and CDR2 from the germline V gene are MNHNY and SVGAGI (reference sequence). The junction had 8 bases not matched to a gene; V was cut back by 5 bases and J by 9 bases. The CDR3 runs to 15 residues. The CDR3 DNA is TGTGCCAGCAGTAACGGCCCGGGACAGGGTTCACCCCTCCACTTT. It codes for CASSNGPGQGSPLHF.

This clone was observed a few times. The chain has TRBV7-9 and TRBJ1-2, with D uncertain. This CDR3 contains 14 residues. The germline V gene encodes CDR1 SEHNR and CDR2 FQNEAQ (reference sequence). V was trimmed by 4 bases and J by 8 bases, leaving 17 bases between them. In DNA form, the CDR3 reads TGTGCCAGCAGCTCGACACGCGGTCGGGGAGGCTACACCTTC. It is translated as CASSSTRGRGGYTF.

The chain has TRBV4-1 and TRBJ2-5, with 11 bases fitting TRBD2. J was trimmed by 0 bases and V by 4 bases; bases with no gene match: 13. The CDR3 has 19 residues. Germline V gene lookup returns CDR1 MGHRA and CDR2 YSYEKL. DNA of the CDR3: TGCGCCAGCAGCCGGACCAATAGACTAGCGGGAAAGTACCAAGAGACCCAGTACTTC. The encoded protein is CASSRTNRLAGKYQETQYF.